This TCR beta chain was retrieved from a study of T cell repertoires in cytomegalovirus infection. This clonotype was detected many times. Its target is unknown. Via MiXCR, TCRdb re-called the reads, giving one row per CDR3 protein. Altogether around 69,000 distinct CDR3 sequences are present, roughly 28% being singletons, with the ten largest covering roughly 60%. This CDR3 region has 15 residues. V shed 0 bases and J shed 3 bases, with 14 bases lying between them. Germline CDR1 reads DFQATT; CDR2 reads SNEGSKA (reference sequence). The source was CD8+ T cells from cultured PBMCs, collected from culture after CMV antigen stimulation. This TCR came from a human donor in good health (CMV status not recorded). Some clones in this sample may be carry-over from other donors' samples. V and J are TRBV20-1 and TRBJ1-2, with D possibly matching TRBD1 (6 bases). Written as DNA, the CDR3 is TGCAGTGCTAGAGACCCACGGGGGGCCCACTATGGCTACACCTTC. Translating it yields CSARDPRGAHYGYTF.